This T cell receptor (beta chain) was identified in a study of blood T cell repertoires in COVID-19. Sequencing was performed with immunoSEQ multiplex PCR; in TCRdb, only in-frame clones are kept and a portion is missing. The data contain a few hundred thousand clones, roughly 87% of them singletons. The germline V gene has CDR1 PRHDT and CDR2 FYEKMQ (reference sequence). The CDR3 loop spans 12 amino acids. With 2 bases removed from V and 7 bases from J, the gap between germline ends came to 6 bases. The sample was peripheral blood. The chain employs TRBV13 and TRBJ1-5; no firm D call. The clonotype originates from a woman in her fifties or sixties who had recovered from COVID-19. The CDR3 region is CASSLPGQPQHF. CDR3 nucleotide sequence: TGTGCCAGCAGCTTACCGGGGCAGCCCCAGCATTTT.